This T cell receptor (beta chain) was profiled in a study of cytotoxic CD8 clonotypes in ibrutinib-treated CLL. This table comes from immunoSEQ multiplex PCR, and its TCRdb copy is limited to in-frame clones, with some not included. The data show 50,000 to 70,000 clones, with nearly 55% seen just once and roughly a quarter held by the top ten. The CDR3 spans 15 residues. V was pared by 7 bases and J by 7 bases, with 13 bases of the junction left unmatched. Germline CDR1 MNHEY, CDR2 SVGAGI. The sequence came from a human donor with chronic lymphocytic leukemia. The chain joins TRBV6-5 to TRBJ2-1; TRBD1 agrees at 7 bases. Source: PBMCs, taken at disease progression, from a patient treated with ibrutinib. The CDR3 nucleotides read TGTGCCAGCACGCCCTTAGGACAGGAGAAAAATGAGCAGTTCTTC. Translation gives CASTPLGQEKNEQFF.